The 7 T cell receptor beta chains reported below all come from one sample, sequenced in a study of blood T cell repertoires in COVID-19. Produced via immunoSEQ multiplex PCR; TCRdb's table is partial and in-frame only. The sample holds 250,000 to 350,000 clones, about 87% seen once. The sequencing sample was made of PBMCs or T cells enriched from blood (not recorded which). All receptors derive from a woman between 50 and 59 years old who had recovered from COVID-19.

J is TRBJ1-2 and V is TRBV7-2; no definite D call. The ends were cut back, 5 bases at V and 5 bases at J, with 18 bases in the middle. The CDR3 extends over 15 amino acids. The V gene's germline CDR1 is SGHTA and CDR2 FQGNSA. CDR3 nucleotide sequence: TGTGCCAGCAGCATAAAAAACGGGAGTTTTTATGGCTACACCTTC. Translated: CASSIKNGSFYGYTF. Using reference TRBV7-2 and TRBJ1-2 for the parts outside the CDR3, the full variable domain is GAGVSQSPSNKVTEKGKDVELRCDPISGHTALYWYRQSLGQGLEFLIYFQGNSAPDKSGLPSDRFSAERTGGSVSTLTIQRTQQEDSAVYLCASSIKNGSFYGYTFGSGTRLTVV.

This chain uses TRBV12-5 with TRBJ1-5, with 8 bases fitting TRBD1. Trimming removed 0 bases from V and 0 bases from J; junction bases left unmatched: 16. The CDR3 is 21 amino acids. Germline CDR1 and CDR2: LGHNT and FRNRAP. The CDR3 DNA follows: TGTGCTAGTGGTTTGGTACAGGGGGTCCGGCAGGGAGACTTTAGCAATCAGCCCCAGCATTTT. As protein: CASGLVQGVRQGDFSNQPQHF.

The sample holds a few counts of this clone. J is TRBJ1-5 and V is TRBV7-8; D not certain. The germline gives CDR1 SGHVS, CDR2 FQNEAQ. The V and J ends lost 5 bases and 0 bases respectively, with 14 bases between them. The CDR3 has 16 residues. CDR3 DNA: TGTGCCAGCAGCAGACCGGGAGCAAATAGCAATCAGCCCCAGCATTTT. This codes for CASSRPGANSNQPQHF.

The rearrangement uses TRBV28 and TRBJ1-5; 7 bases are a match to TRBD1. This CDR3 has 16 amino acids. The ends lost 2 bases at V and 4 bases at J; junction bases unmatched: 8. Germline values: CDR1 MDHEN, CDR2 SYDVKM. The CDR3 nucleotides read TGTGCCAGCAGTTTAGAAGACAGGGCCTTGAATCAGCCCCAGCATTTT. This sequence encodes CASSLEDRALNQPQHF.

This clone was seen more than once but under ten times. Additional DNA sequences in this sample encode the identical CDR3. CDR3 bases: TGTGCCAGCAGCATTAACTATGGCTACACCTTC. Protein sequence: CASSINYGYTF. The V gene is TRBV28, the J gene TRBJ1-2; D is undetermined. In germline, CDR1 is MDHEN, CDR2 SYDVKM. The V and J ends lost 6 bases and 1 base respectively, with 3 bases between them. The CDR3 runs 11 residues.

J is TRBJ1-6 and V is TRBV7-2; no definite D call. Germline CDR1 SGHTA, CDR2 FQGNSA. The CDR3 contains 16 residues. V was shortened by 5 bases and J by 7 bases, with 18 bases between the two germline ends. CDR3 residues: CASSITTGNWNSPLHF. CDR3 nucleotides: TGTGCCAGCAGCATAACCACGGGGAATTGGAATTCACCCCTCCACTTT.

This clone was recorded once. The genes are TRBV19 and TRBJ2-3; perhaps TRBD2 as D (5 bases). V lost 6 bases to trimming and J lost 5 bases, with 15 bases between them. This CDR3 has 14 residues. CDR1 is LNHDA, CDR2 SQIVND, per germline (reference sequence). CDR3 nucleotide sequence: TGTGCCAGTAGGGCGGGTAGCGTGCGAGATACGCAGTATTTT. It encodes CASRAGSVRDTQYF. Using reference TRBV19 and TRBJ2-3 for the parts outside the CDR3, the full variable domain is DGGITQSPKYLFRKEGQNVTLSCEQNLNHDAMYWYRQDPGQGLRLIYYSQIVNDFQKGDIAEGYSVSREKKESFPLTVTSAQKNPTAFYLCASRAGSVRDTQYFGPGTRLTVL.